The text below deals with one TCR beta chain. No antigen is known for it. Base-call qualities are not available, and no considerably larger clone is one nucleotide away. Via the germline V gene, CDR1 is MNHEY and CDR2 SVGAGI. Clipping removes 4 bases from V and 7 bases from J, with 3 as the unmatched junction base count. The CDR3 goes from the cysteine to the phenylalanine over 13 residues. Only the CDR3 DNA stays, 39 bases, in frame from base 1. The intended sense of this specimen's time point label: about 28 days (+/-7) after the second vaccine dose. AZD1222 recipients whose second dose came at about 4 weeks and those whose second dose came at about 12 weeks were combined into one group, since spike-specific TCR depth and breadth did not differ between the two schedules. Vaccinee samples came from UK trials COV001 and COV002, including a single-blind randomized controlled phase 2/3 trial of AZD1222 (ChAdOx1 nCoV-19) in healthy adults. Trial participant PBMC samples were collected at day 0 and day 28 after the second dose for TCRbeta chain sequencing.

This record belongs to a study of T cell responses to AZD1222 COVID-19 vaccine listed by TCRdb under 2021. About the investigation overall: TCR sequencing was performed for 233 trial participants, of whom about 210 were given two doses of AZD1222 and around 26 were given two doses of MenACWY control vaccine. Enrollment into the trials was organized by age into subgroups of 18-55, 56-69 and 70-plus years, and those subgroups contained roughly 160, 29 and 62 TCR-sequenced participants, respectively.

Study-wide findings and limitations: Vaccine-associated CD4 TCRs spanned the whole spike protein, with dominant responses in regions 160-218 and 743-854. No day 14 peak-response samples were available, so repertoires were characterized only after the peak T cell response. Conclusions about previously exposed vaccinees were limited because only six AZD1222 recipients were SARS-CoV-2 seropositive at baseline. Most participants were white British and females outnumbered males, and the authors suggested that clonal diversity may have been underestimated. In the small 56-69-year group, the increase in depth fell short of significance, most likely because of low power. Epitopes outside the regions mutated in the B.1.351 and B.1.1.7 variants were reportedly recognized by nearly half of the unique spike-specific TCRs. Spike-specific TCR breadth and depth rose significantly after two AZD1222 doses compared with day 0 and with MenACWY recipients.

The CDR3 regions of human TCRbeta chains were analyzed by immunosequencing. Turning to the authors' computational methods: TCRs in the repertoires were compared against a reference library of SARS-CoV-2-specific TCRs that had been generated with the MIRA antigen-specificity platform. Breadth meant the fraction of unique TCRs that were SARS-CoV-2-associated, whereas depth meant the fraction of total T cells that were SARS-CoV-2-associated. Using the MIRA data, every spike-specific TCR was mapped to the spike region that the TCR reacted to and assigned to either a CD4 or a CD8 class. Log10-transformed breadth and depth values were compared by one-way ANOVA with Sidak's multiple comparisons tests. Sourced from immuneACCESS, this table was stored by TCRdb with only in-frame sequences that have V and J called. A share of the clones is absent; for the studies checked, an unresolved V gene accounts for under half, and the remainder has no known explanation. V and J calls and clone size follow that table, whereas D and trimming were derived from the DNA. The sample table shows 150,000 to 200,000 clones, and 70% to 90% are seen once. The ten largest make up roughly 0.98% of the sample.

The input for sequencing was peripheral blood, taken 28 days after the second AZD1222 dose. The chain links TRBV6-5 with TRBJ1-2; a stretch of 10 junction bases matches TRBD1. The sequence came from an adult who received the AZD1222 COVID-19 vaccine. CDR3 sequence: CASSLTGGGGYTF. The DNA sequence follows: TGTGCCAGCAGTTTGACAGGGGGCGGTGGCTACACCTTC.